This T cell receptor (beta chain) was identified in a study of blood T cells in healthy people across ages. Study results and caveats: Older age went with lower TCR beta diversity per million T cells, in a roughly linear way.

Next came a second PCR, run for about 7 to 12 cycles, which used a sample-barcoded 5' primer along with a J-beta primer mix. Unique molecular identifiers of 12 random nucleotides labeled each cDNA. The yield of each sample was at least 2.5 million CDR3-containing paired-end reads. MiXCR, applied by TCRdb to the 5' RACE reads, yields one record per CDR3 protein. The table lists some 790,000 distinct CDR3 sequences, 29% of them singletons. Regarding this clonotype: Its target is not known. The junction departs from germline at one end; a sequencing error may be responsible.

Germline V gene data show CDR1 as SGHRS and CDR2 as YFSETQ. This CDR3 region has 15 residues. The source of this sequence is a woman aged 80 or over in good health. Input material: blood. The V call is TRBV5-1, the J call TRBJ2-2; D possibly corresponds to TRBD2 (6 bases). CDR3 DNA: TGCGCCAGCAGCTTGAAAGCTATAAACACCGGGGGGCTGTTTTTT. Residues: CASSLKAINTGGLFF.